These 14 T cell receptor beta chains came from one sample sequenced in a study of blood T cell repertoires in COVID-19. Repertoires were generated with immunoSEQ multiplex PCR, while TCRdb's copy carries only in-frame clones and drops some. The sample lists about 310,000 clones; 87% were seen once. The sample was peripheral blood. The receptors come from a man aged 45-60 years with active or convalescent COVID-19.

V is TRBV25-1 and J is TRBJ1-4, with D maybe TRBD1 (6 bases). This CDR3 spans 15 amino acids. The germline V and J ends were trimmed by 4 bases and 4 bases, with 13 bases remaining between them. Per germline, CDR1 MGHDK and CDR2 SYGVNS. DNA of the CDR3: TGTGCCAGCAGTGCCACGGGACAATATAATGAAAAACTGTTTTTT. It is translated as CASSATGQYNEKLFF. Filled out from reference TRBV25-1 and TRBJ1-4, the complete variable domain reads EADIYQTPRYLVIGTGKKITLECSQTMGHDKMYWYQQDPGMELHLIHYSYGVNSTEKGDLSSESTVSRIRTEHFPLTLESARPSHTSQYLCASSATGQYNEKLFFGSGTQLSVL.

This clone was counted between two and nine times. The chain has TRBV5-1 and TRBJ2-5, with a weak D call TRBD1 (6 bases). The V gene's germline CDR1 is SGHRS and CDR2 YFSETQ. The germline V and J ends were trimmed by 5 bases and 2 bases, with 22 bases remaining between them. CDR3 length: 17 residues. The CDR3 sequence is CASRPFFTRQVQETQYF. The CDR3 DNA reads TGCGCCAGCAGACCCTTCTTCACGAGACAGGTTCAAGAGACCCAGTACTTC.

The chain recombines TRBV28 with TRBJ2-5, with D possibly matching TRBD2 (6 bases). The germline V gene encodes CDR1 MDHEN and CDR2 SYDVKM. This CDR3 is 14 amino acids long. Between the trimmed V and J ends, which lost 2 bases and 1 base, there was a span of 8 bases. For the CDR3, the DNA is TGTGCCAGCAGTTTAGGCGGGGCCCAAGAGACCCAGTACTTC. Protein: CASSLGGAQETQYF.

V is TRBV15 and J is TRBJ2-1; TRBD2 matches 10 bases. Unmatched junction bases numbered 6, after V lost 3 bases and J lost 7 bases. Germline V lookup: CDR1 LNHNV, CDR2 YYDKDF (reference sequence). There are 15 residues in the CDR3. In DNA, the CDR3 is TGTGCCACCAGCAGGTCCGGGACTAGCGTGAATGAGCAGTTCTTC. Amino acid sequence: CATSRSGTSVNEQFF.

CDR3: CASSFGQGRYTGELFF. The CDR3 DNA reads as TGTGCCAGCAGCTTTGGACAGGGTCGATACACCGGGGAGCTGTTTTTT. The chain couples TRBV11-2 to TRBJ2-2; TRBD1 matches 8 bases. Germline CDR1 is SGHAT and CDR2 is FQNNGV. This CDR3 is built from 16 residues. After removal of 3 bases from V and 3 bases from J, the junction contained 6 bases not matched to a gene.

The V gene is TRBV3-1 (or the pseudogene TRBV3-2), the J gene TRBJ2-7, with 7 bases lining up with TRBD2. V trimming: 4 bases; J trimming: 7 bases; junction bases outside the gene matches: 10. This CDR3 spans 14 amino acids. Germline V gives CDR1 LGHDT, CDR2 YNNKEL (reference sequence). CDR3 region: CASSPVGLGGEQYF. The CDR3 DNA reads as TGTGCCAGCAGCCCCGTCGGACTAGGAGGGGAGCAGTACTTC.

The gene calls are TRBV19 and TRBJ1-2, with TRBD1 matching over 7 bases. J lost 0 bases, V lost 4 bases, and 5 bases had no gene match. The germline V gene encodes CDR1 LNHDA and CDR2 SQIVND (reference sequence). The CDR3 sequence is 15 residues long. In nucleotides, the CDR3 is TGTGCCAGTAGTAGGGGACAGAGACCTAACTATGGCTACACCTTC. The encoded protein is CASSRGQRPNYGYTF.

The genes are TRBV28 and TRBJ1-6, with D uncertain. Germline assignment: CDR1 MDHEN and CDR2 SYDVKM. The CDR3 spans 12 residues. The V gene lost 6 bases and the J gene lost 9 bases, with 9 bases spanning the gap. CDR3 nucleotide sequence: TGTGCCAGCAGGTACACAGTTTCACCCCTCCACTTT. Translated: CASRYTVSPLHF.

The J gene is TRBJ2-6, the V gene TRBV7-9, with D perhaps matching TRBD1 (5 bases). Trimming cost V 4 bases and J 0 bases, with 7 bases left between them. Germline assignment: CDR1 SEHNR and CDR2 FQNEAQ (reference sequence). This CDR3 has 15 residues. This chain's CDR3 is CASSSTGSGANVLTF. In nucleotides, the CDR3 is TGTGCCAGCAGCTCAACAGGCTCTGGGGCCAACGTCCTGACTTTC.

The chain couples TRBV7-9 to TRBJ2-1; TRBD2 might be the D (6 bases). CDR3 length equals 14 residues. The V end was cut by 2 bases, the J end by 7 bases, with 12 bases between. Per the germline V gene, CDR1 is SEHNR and CDR2 is FQNEAQ (reference sequence). The CDR3 nucleotides are TGTGCCAGCAGCTTAAGGGAGGCTAAGAATGAGCAGTTCTTC. Protein sequence: CASSLREAKNEQFF.

The V and J genes are TRBV5-6 and TRBJ1-6; D may be TRBD1 (5 bases). Germline V gene sequence: CDR1 SGHDT, CDR2 YYEEEE. The CDR3 sequence is 14 residues long. V lost 0 bases, J lost 9 bases, and 10 bases lay in between. The DNA for the CDR3 is TGTGCCAGCAGCTTGGTGGGGGGTGGTTCACCCCTCCACTTT. The encoded protein is CASSLVGGGSPLHF.

The V call is TRBV9, the J call TRBJ1-3, with no clear D. The CDR3 is 15 residues long. Germline V gene lookup returns CDR1 SGDLS and CDR2 YYNGEE. Trimming removed 3 bases at V and 2 bases at J, with 12 bases between. CDR3 sequence: CASSEESFAGNTIYF. Written as DNA, the CDR3 is TGTGCCAGCAGCGAAGAGAGCTTCGCTGGAAACACCATATATTTT.

The chain uses TRBV5-1 and TRBJ1-4; 10 bases match TRBD1. The CDR3 has 16 residues. V dropped 5 bases and J dropped 3; count of bases not matched to a gene: 7. The germline V gene has CDR1 SGHRS and CDR2 YFSETQ. The CDR3: CASRMGDRGSNEKLFF. The CDR3 bases are TGCGCCAGCAGGATGGGGGACAGGGGTTCTAATGAAAAACTGTTTTTT.

The CDR3 here is CASSLASGSYEQYF. CDR3 nucleotide sequence: TGTGCCAGCAGCTTGGCCAGCGGGAGTTACGAGCAGTACTTC. The chain recombines TRBV5-4 with TRBJ2-7; TRBD2 matches at 8 bases. J was trimmed by 4 bases and V by 0 bases; bases with no gene match: 3. Germline values: CDR1 SGHNT, CDR2 YYREEE (reference sequence). The CDR3 is 14 residues long.